This TCR beta chain comes out of a study of OX40 agonist ivuxolimab in advanced cancers. Findings and limits, study-wide: The CD4+ and CD8+ T cells in the blood had expanded clonally by week 6 at 0.1 to 3.0 mg/kg.

Worth noting for this clone: What it recognizes is unknown. At one of its ends the junction is not consistent with the germline gene, which may arise from a read error.

The protocol was immunoSEQ multiplex PCR, while the TCRdb copy is restricted to in-frame clones and leaves out a portion. The table lists about 48,000 clones, 70% to 90% of them singletons. Germline CDR1 is PRHDT and CDR2 is FYEKMQ (reference sequence). There are 12 residues in the CDR3. The sequence was collected from an adult with an advanced solid tumor such as melanoma, head and neck, liver or kidney cancer. The chain carries TRBV13 and TRBJ2-1, with D tentatively TRBD2 (6 bases). The material was CD4+ or CD8+ T cells sorted from blood, obtained in a trial of the OX40 agonist ivuxolimab. Here the CDR3 DNA reads TGTGCCAGCACCTTAAATTCGGGGGTTATGTTCTTC. It codes for CASTLNSGVMFF.